This TCR beta chain came from a study of T cell responses to AZD1222 COVID-19 vaccine. The protocol was immunoSEQ multiplex PCR, while the TCRdb copy is restricted to in-frame clones and leaves out a portion. In the table there are about 120,000 clones, 90% to 95% of which are singletons. V shed 5 bases, J shed 8 bases, and the junction held 4 bases outside the gene matches. The length of the CDR3 is 13 residues. Germline-derived CDR1 and CDR2 are LGHDT and YNNKEL (reference sequence). This clone was seen only once. The chain has TRBV3-1 (or the pseudogene TRBV3-2) and TRBJ2-1, with 9 bases fitting TRBD2. Sample: peripheral blood, taken on day 0 of AZD1222 vaccination. This clonotype originated in an adult in good health. The CDR3 is CASSDSGSHEQFF. DNA for the CDR3: TGTGCCAGCAGCGATAGCGGGAGTCATGAGCAGTTCTTC.